The rows below give T cell receptor beta chains drawn from one sample of a study of blood T cell repertoires in COVID-19. The table came from immunoSEQ multiplex PCR; TCRdb's copy has only in-frame clones and leaves some out. This sample has roughly 240,000 clones, with 86% found just once. Sequencing was done on a sample of peripheral blood. Source of these receptors: a woman older than 75 with COVID-19, enrolled during active disease. Each CDR3 is given without its conserved first and last residue.

V gene: TRBV24-1; CDR3 protein: ATSDNIQGAIGYT
V gene: TRBV19; CDR3 protein: ASSWTGQETQY
V gene: TRBV15; CDR3 protein: ATSRAGAGYT
V gene: TRBV30; CDR3 protein: AWSVPLAGGPRQY
V gene: TRBV25-1; CDR3 protein: ASSGWTGGITEAF
V gene: TRBV2; CDR3 protein: ASTRTKGEAF
V gene: TRBV15; CDR3 protein: ATSRRGTTNEKLF
V gene: TRBV28; CDR3 protein: ASTSPGGGGNLPYEQY
V gene: TRBV5-8; CDR3 protein: ASSLGSGGQETQY
V gene: TRBV28; CDR3 protein: ASRIQGSGNTIY
V gene: TRBV2; CDR3 protein: ATNSGGAFYNEQF
V gene: TRBV6-5; CDR3 protein: ASSPGTGGGYGYT
V gene: TRBV7-2; CDR3 protein: ASRFNPGGGPDTQY
V gene: TRBV10-3; CDR3 protein: AISDDRSGYT
V gene: TRBV5-5; CDR3 protein: ASSSGQLNNSPLH
V gene: TRBV29-1; CDR3 protein: SGTSGTPAFPQY
V gene: TRBV19; CDR3 protein: ASSKRELGNQPQH